The clone carrying this T cell receptor beta chain was seen a handful of times. Its antigen is not identified. The sample belongs to a study of T-cell memory formation after mild COVID-19. Study results and caveats: Clones contracting day 15 to 85 were balanced CD4/CD8; later expanders leaned CD4+. Clones that contracted clustered mainly in CM and EM if CD4+ and in EMRA if CD8+.

CDR1 SGHRS and CDR2 YFSETQ come from the germline V gene. V lost 0 bases and J lost 5, with 6 bases in between. CDR3 length equals 12 residues. A single record per CDR3 protein comes from TCRdb applying MiXCR to the 5' RACE reads. Of about 210,000 distinct CDR3 sequences in the sample, around 30% were seen once. The chain carries TRBV5-1 and TRBJ2-7; D is unresolved. The sequencing sample was made of PBMCs or a T cell subset sorted from them (not recorded which). This sequence was found in an adult woman who had mild COVID-19 (a few samples of this study predate the infection). Cell type and time point are not known. CDR3 protein: CASSLERDEQYF. The CDR3, as DNA: TGCGCCAGCAGCTTGGAAAGGGACGAGCAGTACTTC.